These T cell receptor beta chains were read from a single sample in a study of identical twins. TCRdb re-analysed the 5' RACE reads in MiXCR, keeping a single row per CDR3 protein. The sample consists of about 890,000 distinct CDR3 sequences, over 9% of them appearing once. Another study also made use of these data, one on yellow fever vaccine responses in identical twins.

The sequencing sample was made of PBMCs. These receptors were taken from a young woman in good health. The CDR3 runs from the conserved cysteine through the conserved F or W. Fields, in order: clone size, J gene, V gene, D gene, CDR3 DNA, CDR3 protein. D genes are given only for firm matches. Only part of the rows carry a size: once, few, many, or a class if the clone is expanded.

abundance: few
j_gene: TRBJ1-1
v_gene: TRBV4-1
d_gene: .
CDR3nt: TGCGCCAGCAGCCAAGATAGGCTCCCGAACACTGAAGCTTTCTTT
CDR3aa: CASSQDRLPNTEAFF

abundance: many
j_gene: TRBJ1-4
v_gene: TRBV12-3/TRBV12-4
d_gene: .
CDR3nt: TGTGCCAGCAGCTCCCCCCCCAGGGGAGAACTGTTTTTT
CDR3aa: CASSSPPRGELFF

abundance: few
j_gene: TRBJ1-2
v_gene: TRBV20-1
d_gene: .
CDR3nt: TGCAGTGCTGAGCCCCCATTTGACGGCTACACCTTC
CDR3aa: CSAEPPFDGYTF

abundance: few
j_gene: TRBJ2-1
v_gene: TRBV7-7
d_gene: .
CDR3nt: TGTGCCAGCAGCTCCGGACAGACCAATGAGCAGTTCTTC
CDR3aa: CASSSGQTNEQFF

abundance: few
j_gene: TRBJ2-5
v_gene: TRBV20-1
d_gene: .
CDR3nt: TGCAGTGCTAGACAGGGGGGGGAGACCCGGTACTTC
CDR3aa: CSARQGGETRYF

abundance: few
j_gene: TRBJ2-7
v_gene: TRBV12-3/TRBV12-4
d_gene: .
CDR3nt: TGTGCCAGCAGTTTGGGGGGACAACTCGAGCAGTACTTC
CDR3aa: CASSLGGQLEQYF

abundance: few
j_gene: TRBJ2-1
v_gene: TRBV4-2
d_gene: .
CDR3nt: TGTGCCAGCAGCCAAATACCTAGAGGGTACAATGAGCAGTTCTTC
CDR3aa: CASSQIPRGYNEQFF

abundance: .
j_gene: TRBJ2-1
v_gene: TRBV5-1
d_gene: .
CDR3nt: TGCGCCAGCAGCTCGAAGATCAGTCACAATGAGCAGTTCTTC
CDR3aa: CASSSKISHNEQFF

abundance: .
j_gene: TRBJ2-3
v_gene: TRBV12-3/TRBV12-4
d_gene: .
CDR3nt: TGTGCCAGCACCAAAGGCCGGGGCACAGATACGCAGTATTTT
CDR3aa: CASTKGRGTDTQYF

abundance: few
j_gene: TRBJ2-1
v_gene: TRBV24-1
d_gene: TRBD2
CDR3nt: TGTGCCACCAGTGATTCCGGCGGACTAGCGGGAGTAATTGAGCAGTTCTTC
CDR3aa: CATSDSGGLAGVIEQFF

abundance: few
j_gene: TRBJ2-2
v_gene: TRBV5-1
d_gene: TRBD2
CDR3nt: TGCGCCAGCAGCTTGGACCCGGGACTAAAAATTTCCGGGGAGCTGTTTTTT
CDR3aa: CASSLDPGLKISGELFF

abundance: .
j_gene: TRBJ2-7
v_gene: TRBV7-9
d_gene: .
CDR3nt: TGTGCCAGCAGCTTCCCTGGCGGGACCTACGAGCAGTACTTC
CDR3aa: CASSFPGGTYEQYF

abundance: few
j_gene: TRBJ2-1
v_gene: TRBV10-3
d_gene: TRBD2
CDR3nt: TGTGCCATCAGTGAGGCGACTAGCGGGCGAATCAATGAGCAGTTCTTC
CDR3aa: CAISEATSGRINEQFF

abundance: few
j_gene: TRBJ2-2
v_gene: TRBV11-1
d_gene: TRBD2
CDR3nt: TGTGCCAGCAGCCCGACCTCCCCGCGACTAGCGGGGTTTAACACCGGGGAGCTGTTTTTT
CDR3aa: CASSPTSPRLAGFNTGELFF

abundance: many
j_gene: TRBJ2-1
v_gene: TRBV7-8
d_gene: .
CDR3nt: TGTGCCAGCAGCTTCGCCCTAGGGGATGAGCAGTTCTTC
CDR3aa: CASSFALGDEQFF

abundance: many
j_gene: TRBJ2-7
v_gene: TRBV4-2
d_gene: .
CDR3nt: TGTGCCAGCAGCCCCCTTCGGGGCTACGAGCAGTACTTC
CDR3aa: CASSPLRGYEQYF

abundance: .
j_gene: TRBJ1-1
v_gene: TRBV5-1
d_gene: .
CDR3nt: TGCGCCAGCAGCTTGTCGGGCGGAACGGGAAACACTGAAGCTTTCTTT
CDR3aa: CASSLSGGTGNTEAFF

abundance: .
j_gene: TRBJ2-3
v_gene: TRBV15
d_gene: TRBD2
CDR3nt: TGTGCCACCAGCAGACACCCGGGACTAGCCGCAGATACGCAGTATTTT
CDR3aa: CATSRHPGLAADTQYF

abundance: few
j_gene: TRBJ2-7
v_gene: TRBV5-1
d_gene: TRBD1
CDR3nt: TGCGCCAGCAGTTATGCCGGGACAGGGTTCTACGAGCAGTACTTC
CDR3aa: CASSYAGTGFYEQYF